Presented here are 24 T cell receptor beta chains from one specimen sequenced in a study of blood T cell repertoires in COVID-19. Profiling relied on immunoSEQ multiplex PCR, and the TCRdb table lists in-frame clones only, not all of them. The sample contains over 85,000 clones, 80% to 90% of which appear only once. The sequenced sample was peripheral blood. The source of these receptors is a woman between 70 and 85 years old with acute or convalescent COVID-19.

V gene TRBV5-6 combines with J gene TRBJ2-1; 11 positions match TRBD2. From germline, CDR1 is SGHDT and CDR2 YYEEEE. The CDR3 extends over 16 amino acids. The V gene end was trimmed by 2 bases and the J gene end by 5 bases; junction bases not matched to a gene: 6. The CDR3 region is CASSFRASGGNNEQFF. CDR3 in DNA: TGTGCCAGCAGCTTTAGGGCTAGCGGGGGGAACAATGAGCAGTTCTTC.

The gene calls are TRBV19 and TRBJ2-1; D uncertain. Per germline, CDR1 LNHDA and CDR2 SQIVND (reference sequence). This CDR3 spans 12 amino acids. Trimming took 5 bases from V and 9 from J, leaving 11 bases between them. Written as DNA, the CDR3 is TGTGCCAGTAGTCCGGTGCGGAGTGAGCAGTTCTTC. Amino acids: CASSPVRSEQFF.

The chain recombines TRBV10-3 with TRBJ1-5; weak D call: TRBD1 (5 bases). The CDR3 spans 13 residues. V dropped 6 bases and J dropped 4 bases, with 10 bases sitting between them. Germline V gene lookup returns CDR1 ENHRY and CDR2 SYGVKD. CDR3 sequence (DNA): TGTGCCATCAGGCCGGACAAAAATCAGCCCCAGCATTTT. It translates to CAIRPDKNQPQHF.

In DNA, the CDR3 is TGCGCCAGCAGCTTGGCCCCCGGGACAGGGGTTGAAAAACTGTTTTTT. It yields the protein CASSLAPGTGVEKLFF. This chain links TRBV5-1 with TRBJ1-4, with TRBD1 matching over 10 bases. The germline V gene has CDR1 SGHRS and CDR2 YFSETQ. The CDR3 runs to 16 residues. With V trimmed by 0 bases and J by 7 bases, 6 bases remained unmatched.

The V call is TRBV12-3 or TRBV12-4, the J call TRBJ1-1; D not certain. The length of the CDR3 is 10 residues. Trimming took 8 bases from V and 5 from J, leaving 6 bases between them. CDR3 sequence (DNA): TGTGCCAGCTCGGGGACTGAAGCTTTCTTT. The encoded protein is CASSGTEAFF.

The chain combines TRBV4-1 with TRBJ1-4, with 8 bases lining up with TRBD1. CDR3 size: 15 residues. Germline V gene sequence: CDR1 MGHRA, CDR2 YSYEKL. Trimming at V came to 4 bases and at J to 7 bases, leaving 8 bases not matched to a gene. Here the CDR3 reads CASSRLAGGGEKLFF. The DNA for the CDR3 is TGCGCCAGCAGCCGCCTCGCAGGGGGCGGTGAAAAACTGTTTTTT.

The chain carries TRBV2 and TRBJ1-1; no definite D call. The ends were cut back, 4 bases at V and 6 bases at J, with 6 bases in the middle. The CDR3 contains 11 residues. Germline V CDR1 and CDR2: SNHLY, FYNNEI. The CDR3 nucleotides are TGTGCCAGCAGTGTTACAGCTGAAGCTTTCTTT. This encodes CASSVTAEAFF.

This chain links TRBV9 with TRBJ1-1, with 9 bases lining up with TRBD1. CDR1 is SGDLS and CDR2 is YYNGEE in the germline V gene. J was trimmed by 0 bases and V by 4 bases; bases with no gene match: 10. This CDR3 has 17 amino acids. CDR3: CASSRAGQGGLNTEAFF. For the CDR3, the DNA is TGTGCCAGCAGCAGAGCGGGACAGGGTGGGCTGAACACTGAAGCTTTCTTT.

The chain links TRBV27 to TRBJ2-1; TRBD2 agrees at 10 bases. This CDR3 contains 17 residues. J was trimmed by 7 bases and V by 7 bases; bases with no gene match: 16. CDR1 and CDR2 from the germline V gene are MNHEY and SMNVEV (reference sequence). For the CDR3, the DNA is TGTGCCAGCACACGAACTAGCGGGATTTTATTGGGGAATGAGCAGTTCTTC. Protein: CASTRTSGILLGNEQFF.

This clone was counted a few times. The chain couples TRBV5-1 to TRBJ2-7; D perhaps matches TRBD1 (6 bases). Germline-derived CDR1 and CDR2 are SGHRS and YFSETQ. This CDR3 comprises 14 residues. V lost 3 bases and J lost 5, with 15 bases in between. CDR3 residues: CASSYRVPVDEQYF. The CDR3 coding sequence is TGCGCCAGCAGCTACAGGGTACCGGTGGACGAGCAGTACTTC.

V and J are TRBV7-9 and TRBJ1-1, with 7 bases that match TRBD1. This CDR3 comprises 13 residues. The junction had 6 bases not matched to a gene; V was cut back by 2 bases and J by 9 bases. In germline, CDR1 is SEHNR, CDR2 FQNEAQ (reference sequence). CDR3 protein: CASSLPTTGKAFF. The CDR3 coding sequence is TGTGCCAGCAGCTTACCTACGACAGGGAAAGCTTTCTTT.

The gene calls are TRBV3-1 (or the pseudogene TRBV3-2) and TRBJ1-2; 12 bases are a match to TRBD1. The CDR3 is made up of 16 amino acids. Germline V gives CDR1 LGHDT, CDR2 YNNKEL (reference sequence). V was pared by 0 bases and J by 7 bases, with 6 bases of the junction left unmatched. The CDR3 spells CASSQDRGTGGGGYTF. The CDR3 DNA follows: TGTGCCAGCAGCCAAGATAGGGGGACAGGGGGCGGTGGCTACACCTTC.

V and J are TRBV7-2 and TRBJ2-4; 7 positions agree with TRBD1. The V gene end was trimmed by 5 bases and the J gene end by 0 bases; junction bases not matched to a gene: 10. This CDR3 comprises 17 residues. The germline V gene encodes CDR1 SGHTA and CDR2 FQGNSA. CDR3 protein: CASSDRVSNLAKNIQYF. DNA for the CDR3: TGTGCCAGCAGCGACAGGGTTTCGAATCTAGCCAAAAACATTCAGTACTTC. Using reference TRBV7-2 and TRBJ2-4 for the parts outside the CDR3, the full variable domain is GAGVSQSPSNKVTEKGKDVELRCDPISGHTALYWYRQSLGQGLEFLIYFQGNSAPDKSGLPSDRFSAERTGGSVSTLTIQRTQQEDSAVYLCASSDRVSNLAKNIQYFGAGTRLSVL.

This clone has a handful of counts. The chain employs TRBV7-9 and TRBJ1-2; D possibly corresponds to TRBD1 (6 bases). Germline CDR1 reads SEHNR; CDR2 reads FQNEAQ (reference sequence). With 5 bases removed from V and 4 bases from J, the gap between germline ends came to 11 bases. The CDR3 extends over 13 amino acids. The CDR3 DNA follows: TGTGCCAGCAGCGCAGGGGAATTCTATGGCTACACCTTC. Its translation: CASSAGEFYGYTF.

This sequence joins TRBV6-5 and TRBJ1-5; D is possibly TRBD1 (5 bases). The CDR3 length is 14 residues. Trimming stripped 7 bases from V and 4 bases from J, with 14 bases between. Per germline, CDR1 MNHEY and CDR2 SVGAGI. CDR3 coding DNA: TGTGCCAGCATTCTGACAGTTAGAAATCAGCCCCAGCATTTT. It translates to CASILTVRNQPQHF.

V usage is TRBV11-2 and J usage is TRBJ2-7, with D tentatively TRBD2 (5 bases). The ends were cut back, 1 base at V and 1 base at J, with 14 bases in the middle. The germline V gene has CDR1 SGHAT and CDR2 FQNNGV. This CDR3 spans 16 amino acids. The CDR3 sequence is CASSLVVASLSYEQYF. CDR3 bases: TGTGCCAGCAGCTTAGTTGTAGCTAGCCTATCCTACGAGCAGTACTTC.

The V and J genes are TRBV28 and TRBJ1-5, with TRBD1 matching 7 bases. Germline V gene sequence: CDR1 MDHEN, CDR2 SYDVKM. The CDR3 has 14 residues. V lost 8 bases to trimming and J lost 6 bases; unmatched junction nucleotides: 10. CDR3 amino acids: CASVHRGSVQPQHF. The DNA of the CDR3 is TGTGCCAGCGTACACAGGGGATCGGTTCAGCCCCAGCATTTT.

This clone was counted a single time. The junction and the germline gene differ at one end; a read error may be behind it. Other DNA sequences of this sample code for an identical CDR3. This sequence joins TRBV5-1 and TRBJ2-7; the D gene is possibly TRBD1 (7 bases). Germline CDR1 SGHRS, CDR2 YFSETQ. The CDR3 is made up of 15 amino acids. The CDR3, as DNA: TGCGCCAGCAGCTCGACGGGGGACAGACCCTACGAGCAATACTTC. It yields the protein CASSSTGDRPYEQYF.

The chain couples TRBV18 to TRBJ2-3; 12 positions agree with TRBD1. The V and J ends lost 3 bases and 7 bases, in that order; junction bases with no gene match: 8. The CDR3 sequence is 16 residues long. Looked up from germline, CDR1 is KGHSH and CDR2 is LQKENI. The CDR3 spells CASSPSAGTGGNTQYF. CDR3 bases: TGTGCCAGCTCACCCTCGGCCGGGACAGGGGGCAATACGCAGTATTTT.

V usage is TRBV7-8 and J usage is TRBJ2-7; 9 bases are a match to TRBD1. CDR3 size: 12 residues. After removal of 6 bases from V and 5 bases from J, the junction contained 2 bases not matched to a gene. CDR1 and CDR2 (germline): SGHVS, FQNEAQ. The CDR3 is CASSRTGDEQYF. The CDR3 DNA reads TGTGCCAGCAGTCGGACAGGGGACGAGCAGTACTTC.

J is TRBJ1-1 and V is TRBV10-1; the match to TRBD1 covers 8 bases. V was clipped by 0 bases and J by 5 bases; unmatched bases: 5. This CDR3 has 15 amino acids. The germline V gene encodes CDR1 WNHNN and CDR2 SYGVQD (reference sequence). In DNA form, the CDR3 reads TGCGCCAGCAGTGAGTCGAGCAGGGGGCTGACTGAAGCTTTCTTT. Its translation: CASSESSRGLTEAFF.

DNA of the CDR3: TGCGCCAGCACCAATCTAGGACAGGGGAACACCGGGGAGCTGTTTTTT. The encoded protein is CASTNLGQGNTGELFF. The V and J genes are TRBV5-1 and TRBJ2-2, with TRBD1 matching over 8 bases. The CDR3 consists of 16 residues. The germline V gene has CDR1 SGHRS and CDR2 YFSETQ. V shed 6 bases and J 1 base; nucleotides not matched to a gene: 8.

This rearrangement joins TRBV11-2 to TRBJ1-1; the match to TRBD1 covers 10 bases. Germline CDR1 reads SGHAT; CDR2 reads FQNNGV. V trimming: 3 bases; J trimming: 2 bases; junction bases outside the gene matches: 3. The CDR3 spans 15 residues. The DNA for the CDR3 is TGTGCCAGCAGCTTCGGGACAGGGGCTAACACTGAAGCTTTCTTT. Protein sequence: CASSFGTGANTEAFF.

The chain combines TRBV3-1 (or the pseudogene TRBV3-2) with TRBJ2-7, with D possibly matching TRBD1 (6 bases). Germline V CDR1 and CDR2: LGHDT, YNNKEL (reference sequence). Trimming took off 1 base at V and 3 bases at J, with 25 bases between the two ends. The CDR3 is 19 residues long. CDR3 sequence: CASSQVSAAVGTSFYEQYF. Written as DNA, the CDR3 is TGTGCCAGCAGCCAAGTTAGCGCCGCCGTAGGGACATCGTTCTACGAGCAGTACTTC.